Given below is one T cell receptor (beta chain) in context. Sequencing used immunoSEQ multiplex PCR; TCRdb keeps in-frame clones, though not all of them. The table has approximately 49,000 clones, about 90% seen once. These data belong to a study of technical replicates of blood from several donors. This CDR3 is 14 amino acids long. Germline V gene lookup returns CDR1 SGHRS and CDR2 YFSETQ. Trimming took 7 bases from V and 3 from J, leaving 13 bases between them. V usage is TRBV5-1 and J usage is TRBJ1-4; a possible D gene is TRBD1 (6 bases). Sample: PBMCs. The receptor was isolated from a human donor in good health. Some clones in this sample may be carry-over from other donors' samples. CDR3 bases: TGCGCCAGCCGCTATCGGACAGCTAATGAAAAACTGTTTTTT. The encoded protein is CASRYRTANEKLFF.